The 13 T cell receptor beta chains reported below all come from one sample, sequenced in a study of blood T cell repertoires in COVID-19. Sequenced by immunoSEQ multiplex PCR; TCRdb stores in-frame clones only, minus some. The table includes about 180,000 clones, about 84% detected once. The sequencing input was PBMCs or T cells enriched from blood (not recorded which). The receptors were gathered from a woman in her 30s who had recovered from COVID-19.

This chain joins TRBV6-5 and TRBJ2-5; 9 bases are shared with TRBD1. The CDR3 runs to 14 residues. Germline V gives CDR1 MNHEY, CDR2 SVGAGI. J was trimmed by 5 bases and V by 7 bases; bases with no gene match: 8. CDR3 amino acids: CASTSWGQGETQYF. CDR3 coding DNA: TGTGCCAGCACCTCTTGGGGACAGGGTGAGACCCAGTACTTC.

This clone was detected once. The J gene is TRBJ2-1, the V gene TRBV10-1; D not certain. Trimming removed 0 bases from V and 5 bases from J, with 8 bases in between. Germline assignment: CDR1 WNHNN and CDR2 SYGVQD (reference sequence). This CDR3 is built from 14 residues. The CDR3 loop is CASSESIGDNEQFF. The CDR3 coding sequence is TGCGCCAGCAGTGAGTCGATCGGAGACAATGAGCAGTTCTTC.

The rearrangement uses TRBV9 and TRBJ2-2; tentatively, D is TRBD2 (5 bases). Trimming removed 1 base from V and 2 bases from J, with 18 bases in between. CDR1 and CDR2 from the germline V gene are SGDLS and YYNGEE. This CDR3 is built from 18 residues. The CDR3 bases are TGTGCCAGCAGCGTAACACGGGTTGAGGACTTTAACACCGGGGAGCTGTTTTTT. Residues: CASSVTRVEDFNTGELFF.

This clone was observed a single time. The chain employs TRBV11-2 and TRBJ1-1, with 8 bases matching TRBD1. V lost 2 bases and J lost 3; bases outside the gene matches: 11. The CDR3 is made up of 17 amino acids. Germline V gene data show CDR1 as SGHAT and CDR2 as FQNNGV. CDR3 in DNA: TGTGCCAGCAGCTTATGGACGACGACAGGGGTGGACACTGAAGCTTTCTTT. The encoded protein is CASSLWTTTGVDTEAFF.

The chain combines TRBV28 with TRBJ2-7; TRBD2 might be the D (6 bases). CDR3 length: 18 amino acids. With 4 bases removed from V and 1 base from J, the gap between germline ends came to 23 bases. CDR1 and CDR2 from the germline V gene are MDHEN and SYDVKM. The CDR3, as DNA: TGTGCCAGCAGTTCGTTAACCCCCAGGAGGGGTTGGTCCTACGAGCAGTACTTC. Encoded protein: CASSSLTPRRGWSYEQYF.

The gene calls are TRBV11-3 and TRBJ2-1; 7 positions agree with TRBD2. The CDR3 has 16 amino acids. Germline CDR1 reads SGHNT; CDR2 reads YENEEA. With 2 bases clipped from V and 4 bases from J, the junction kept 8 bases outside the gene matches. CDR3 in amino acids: CASSLRSSGLYNEQFF. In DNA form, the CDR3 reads TGTGCCAGCAGCTTAAGGTCTAGCGGCCTTTACAATGAGCAGTTCTTC.

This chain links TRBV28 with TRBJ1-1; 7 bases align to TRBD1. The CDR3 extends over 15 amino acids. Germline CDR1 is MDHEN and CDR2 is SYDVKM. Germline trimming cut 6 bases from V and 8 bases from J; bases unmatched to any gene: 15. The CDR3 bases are TGTGCCAGCAGAGTTTCCAGGGGGGACCCTAGGGAAGCTTTCTTT. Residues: CASRVSRGDPREAFF.

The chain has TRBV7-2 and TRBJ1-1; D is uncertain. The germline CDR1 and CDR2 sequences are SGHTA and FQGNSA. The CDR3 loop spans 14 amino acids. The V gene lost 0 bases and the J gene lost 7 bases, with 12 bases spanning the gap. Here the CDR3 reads CASSLAGWRDEAFF. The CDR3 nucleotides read TGTGCCAGCAGCTTAGCGGGTTGGAGGGATGAAGCTTTCTTT. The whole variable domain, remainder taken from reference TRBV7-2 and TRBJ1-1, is GAGVSQSPSNKVTEKGKDVELRCDPISGHTALYWYRQSLGQGLEFLIYFQGNSAPDKSGLPSDRFSAERTGGSVSTLTIQRTQQEDSAVYLCASSLAGWRDEAFFGQGTRLTVV.

For the CDR3, the DNA is TGTGCCAGCAGCGTTGGAGCGTCTGCCACCGGGGAGCTGTTTTTT. It encodes CASSVGASATGELFF. J is TRBJ2-2 and V is TRBV9, with D uncertain. V shed 2 bases and J shed 4 bases, with 12 bases lying between them. CDR1 and CDR2 (germline): SGDLS, YYNGEE. The CDR3 loop spans 15 amino acids.

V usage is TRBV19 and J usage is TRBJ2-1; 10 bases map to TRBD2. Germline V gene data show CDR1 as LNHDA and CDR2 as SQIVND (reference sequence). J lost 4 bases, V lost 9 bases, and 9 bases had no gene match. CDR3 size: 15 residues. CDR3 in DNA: TGTGCCAGCAAGAAGCGGGAGGGGACGTACAATGAGCAGTTCTTC. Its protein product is CASKKREGTYNEQFF.

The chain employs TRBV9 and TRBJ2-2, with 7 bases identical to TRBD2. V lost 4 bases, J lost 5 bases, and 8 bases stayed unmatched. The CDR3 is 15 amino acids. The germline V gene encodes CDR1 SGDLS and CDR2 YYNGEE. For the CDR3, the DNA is TGTGCCAGCAGCCCGATAGCGGGCGGGACCGGGGAGCTGTTTTTT. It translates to CASSPIAGGTGELFF.

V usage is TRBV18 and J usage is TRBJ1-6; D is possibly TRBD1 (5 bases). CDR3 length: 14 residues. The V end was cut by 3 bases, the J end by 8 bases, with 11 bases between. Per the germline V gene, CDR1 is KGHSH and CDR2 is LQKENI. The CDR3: CASSPAGMDSPLHF. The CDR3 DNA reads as TGTGCCAGCTCACCTGCAGGGATGGATTCACCCCTCCACTTT.

CDR3 amino acids: CATSREDTFEETQYF. CDR3 DNA sequence: TGTGCCACCAGCAGAGAGGACACCTTTGAAGAGACCCAGTACTTC. The chain employs TRBV15 and TRBJ2-5; tentative D call: TRBD1 (5 bases). This CDR3 contains 15 residues. The V and J ends lost 0 bases and 3 bases respectively, with 11 bases between them. Germline assignment: CDR1 LNHNV and CDR2 YYDKDF (reference sequence). The full variable domain, with the rest looked up from reference TRBV15 and TRBJ2-5, is DAMVIQNPRYQVTQFGKPVTLSCSQTLNHNVMYWYQQKSSQAPKLLFHYYDKDFNNEADTPDNFQSRRPNTSFCFLDIRSPGLGDTAMYLCATSREDTFEETQYFGPGTRLLVL.